Presented here are 21 T cell receptor beta chains from one specimen sequenced in a study of vaccination and CD4 T cells after COVID-19. Treatment given: approximately 10-day PBMC culture with coronavirus spike peptide pools or control peptides (ViraFEST assay). Antigens for these TCRs are unknown. Cultured CD4+ T cell DNA was sequenced using the Oncomine TCR Beta short-read assay. TCRdb used MiXCR to reprocess the PCR reads, holding one entry per CDR3 protein. The table records roughly 19,000 distinct CDR3 sequences, over 50% of them present only once. This specimen was CD4+ T cells from blood, cultured in vitro, taken before SARS-CoV-2 vaccination. All receptors come from a human donor who had recovered from COVID-19.

The rearrangement links TRBV6-2 or TRBV6-3 to TRBJ2-5; D possibly corresponds to TRBD1 (6 bases). The germline V gene encodes CDR1 MNHEY and CDR2 SVGEGT. This CDR3 has 13 amino acids. Trimming pared 6 bases from V and 2 bases from J, leaving 10 bases between. The CDR3 DNA follows: TGTGCCAGCAGGGGACACGCACAAGAGACCCAGTACTTC. It translates to CASRGHAQETQYF.

The V call is TRBV10-3, the J call TRBJ1-5, with a weak D call TRBD1 (5 bases). Germline CDR1 reads ENHRY; CDR2 reads SYGVKD. The V gene lost 2 bases and the J gene lost 2 bases, with 19 bases spanning the gap. There are 18 residues in the CDR3. CDR3 protein: CAISEGGGLGRRNQPQHF. In DNA form, the CDR3 reads TGTGCCATCAGTGAGGGAGGAGGACTGGGACGGCGCAATCAGCCCCAGCATTTT.

The chain is built from TRBV21-1 and TRBJ2-5; the table's TRBD1 call for D was not verified on the DNA. TRBV21-1 is an annotated pseudogene. The CDR3 contains 14 residues. The CDR3 DNA reads TGTGCCAGCAGCAGTTCATGGGGGTCAGAGACCCAGTACTTC. Protein sequence: CASSSSWGSETQYF.

Comments on this clonotype: An end of the junction does not agree with germline; a read error may underlie this. This chain links TRBV20-1 with TRBJ2-5, with 8 bases matching TRBD1. CDR3 length equals 11 residues. Germline CDR1 reads DFQATT; CDR2 reads SNEGSKA (reference sequence). The CDR3, as DNA: TGTAAGACAGGGGACCAAGAGACCCAGTACTTC. Translated: CKTGDQETQYF.

The V gene is TRBV20-1, the J gene TRBJ2-1; TRBD1 matches at 10 bases. The length of the CDR3 is 16 residues. Trimming took 5 bases from V and 7 from J; bases not matched to a gene: 14. The germline V gene encodes CDR1 DFQATT and CDR2 SNEGSKA (reference sequence). The CDR3 region has the DNA TGCAGTGCTGAAACACCGGGACAGGGGATTTGGAATGAGCAGTTCTTC. It codes for CSAETPGQGIWNEQFF.

Only a few counts were recorded for this clonotype. The rearrangement joins TRBV7-2 to TRBJ2-5; D assignment may be TRBD1 or TRBD2 (6 bases each). Germline-derived CDR1 and CDR2 are SGHTA and FQGNSA. The CDR3 is 14 residues long. V lost 1 base to trimming and J lost 3 bases, with 9 bases between them. DNA of the CDR3: TGTGCCAGCAGCTTAGGCGGGACAAAAGAGACCCAGTACTTC. As protein: CASSLGGTKETQYF.

This clonotype was observed a handful of times. V is TRBV7-2 and J is TRBJ1-5; a weak D match, TRBD1 (6 bases). The CDR3 sequence is 13 residues long. V shed 7 bases and J shed 3 bases, with 10 bases lying between them. Germline CDR1 and CDR2: SGHTA and FQGNSA. The DNA of the CDR3 is TGTGCCAGCACCGGGGGCAACAATCAGCCCCAGCATTTT. Translation: CASTGGNNQPQHF. The full variable domain, with the rest looked up from reference TRBV7-2 and TRBJ1-5, is GAGVSQSPSNKVTEKGKDVELRCDPISGHTALYWYRQSLGQGLEFLIYFQGNSAPDKSGLPSDRFSAERTGGSVSTLTIQRTQQEDSAVYLCASTGGNNQPQHFGDGTRLSIL.

The rearrangement joins TRBV27 to TRBJ2-7; TRBD2 matches at 9 bases. After removal of 8 bases from V and 3 bases from J, the junction contained 5 bases not matched to a gene. This CDR3 spans 13 amino acids. Germline V CDR1 and CDR2: MNHEY, SMNVEV (reference sequence). CDR3 nucleotide sequence: TGTGCCAGCTCCCCAGCGGGGGGCTACGAGCAGTACTTC. This gives the protein CASSPAGGYEQYF.

The chain has TRBV2 and TRBJ2-5; D is undetermined. This CDR3 spans 13 amino acids. V was pared by 6 bases and J by 5 bases, with 13 bases between. CDR1 is SNHLY and CDR2 is FYNNEI in the germline V gene. CDR3 sequence: CASSQEMRETQYF. CDR3 sequence (DNA): TGTGCCAGCAGCCAGGAGATGCGGGAGACCCAGTACTTC.

The chain combines TRBV5-4 with TRBJ2-3, with a possible D match to TRBD2 (6 bases). Germline V gives CDR1 SGHNT, CDR2 YYREEE (reference sequence). This CDR3 has 15 residues. V lost 1 base and J 4 bases, leaving 13 bases between the germline ends. As DNA, the CDR3 is TGTGCCAGCAGCTTGAGGAGGGCCCGACCAGATACGCAGTATTTT. Translation gives CASSLRRARPDTQYF.

The J gene is TRBJ2-5, the V gene TRBV10-3; tentatively, D is TRBD2 (6 bases). The CDR3 loop spans 12 amino acids. CDR1 and CDR2 (germline): ENHRY, SYGVKD. Trimming took 8 bases from V and 0 from J, leaving 7 bases between them. The chain's CDR3 is CAIGGNQETQYF. DNA of the CDR3: TGTGCCATCGGGGGGAACCAAGAGACCCAGTACTTC.

DNA for the CDR3: TGTGCCAGCAGCTTAGGGTCTCGGGGCGGGCCGGGCGATGAGCAGTTCTTC. It specifies CASSLGSRGGPGDEQFF. The genes are TRBV7-9 and TRBJ2-1; D is possibly TRBD1 or TRBD2 (5 bases each). Trimming removed 1 base from V and 8 bases from J, with 21 bases in between. This CDR3 comprises 17 residues. Germline V lookup: CDR1 SEHNR, CDR2 FQNEAQ (reference sequence).

This chain links TRBV20-1 with TRBJ2-7; TRBD2 matches at 13 bases. CDR1 DFQATT and CDR2 SNEGSKA come from the germline V gene (reference sequence). J gave up 5 bases and V 1 base, and 11 bases lay outside the gene matches. This CDR3 has 17 amino acids. CDR3 coding DNA: TGCAGTGCTAGAGGGAGGACTAGCGGGAGTGGGAGGGACGAGCAGTACTTC. As protein: CSARGRTSGSGRDEQYF.

The V gene is TRBV20-1, the J gene TRBJ2-7; 7 nucleotides align to TRBD2. J lost 2 bases, V lost 6 bases, and 7 bases had no gene match. CDR1 and CDR2 (germline): DFQATT, SNEGSKA (reference sequence). The CDR3 consists of 13 residues. CDR3 in DNA: TGCAGTGCCCCTCGGGGGGTTACCTACGAGCAGTACTTC. The encoded protein is CSAPRGVTYEQYF.

The chain couples TRBV10-2 to TRBJ2-3; D may be TRBD1 (6 bases). The V gene lost 4 bases and the J gene lost 5 bases, with 10 bases spanning the gap. From germline, CDR1 is WSHSY and CDR2 SAAADI. This CDR3 is 13 amino acids long. The CDR3 coding sequence is TGCGCCAGCAGTGTCACAGGGCGAGATACGCAGTATTTT. Translation gives CASSVTGRDTQYF.

This chain joins TRBV7-3 and TRBJ2-1, with D perhaps matching TRBD1 or TRBD2 (5 bases each). CDR3 length: 15 amino acids. CDR1 and CDR2 (germline): SGHTA, FQGTGA. V shed 1 base and J shed 4 bases, with 11 bases lying between them. The DNA of the CDR3 is TGTGCCAGCAGCTTAAACCCGGGGCTATACAATGAGCAGTTCTTC. It yields the protein CASSLNPGLYNEQFF.

This clonotype appeared a few times. This sequence joins TRBV7-2 and TRBJ2-1; tentative D call: TRBD1 (5 bases). V was cut by 1 base and J by 0 bases, with 7 bases left in between. Looked up from germline, CDR1 is SGHTA and CDR2 is FQGNSA. The CDR3 has 15 amino acids. The CDR3 loop is CASSLDQGSYNEQFF. CDR3 DNA: TGTGCCAGCAGCTTAGATCAGGGCTCCTACAATGAGCAGTTCTTC. The full variable domain, with the rest looked up from reference TRBV7-2 and TRBJ2-1, is GAGVSQSPSNKVTEKGKDVELRCDPISGHTALYWYRQSLGQGLEFLIYFQGNSAPDKSGLPSDRFSAERTGGSVSTLTIQRTQQEDSAVYLCASSLDQGSYNEQFFGPGTRLTVL.

V is TRBV28 and J is TRBJ2-7; D is perhaps TRBD2 (6 bases). This CDR3 has 14 residues. Trimming shortened V by 3 bases and J by 3 bases, and 12 bases separated the two germline ends. Germline-derived CDR1 and CDR2 are MDHEN and SYDVKM. The CDR3 DNA reads as TGTGCCAGCAGTTTGGGGGACTGGCGCTACGAGCAGTACTTC. Protein product: CASSLGDWRYEQYF.

The V gene is TRBV20-1, the J gene TRBJ2-6; D not resolved. CDR1 DFQATT and CDR2 SNEGSKA come from the germline V gene (reference sequence). V lost 3 bases and J 0 bases, leaving 9 bases between the germline ends. The CDR3 loop spans 15 amino acids. CDR3 protein: CSASGRDSGANVLTF. The DNA of the CDR3 is TGCAGTGCTAGCGGCCGAGACTCTGGGGCCAACGTCCTGACTTTC.

This chain joins TRBV15 and TRBJ2-1; 8 positions agree with TRBD2. Germline-derived CDR1 and CDR2 are LNHNV and YYDKDF (reference sequence). V lost 0 bases, J lost 9 bases, and 10 bases stayed unmatched. The CDR3 consists of 16 residues. CDR3 nucleotide sequence: TGTGCCACCAGCAGAGATAGCGGGATAGGAGTAGGTGAGCAGTTCTTC. Protein product: CATSRDSGIGVGEQFF.

The gene calls are TRBV6-1 and TRBJ1-5; 7 bases fit TRBD1. The CDR3 is 15 amino acids. Germline V gene lookup returns CDR1 MNHNS and CDR2 SASEGT. The V segment lost 6 bases and the J segment 0 bases; nucleotides outside the gene matches: 5. CDR3 coding DNA: TGTGCCAGCAGCACACAGGGGACTAGCAATCAGCCCCAGCATTTT. Protein: CASSTQGTSNQPQHF.